The 16 T cell receptor beta chains below were found in one sample sequenced in a study. TCRdb redid the calling of the 5' RACE reads with MiXCR, one entry per CDR3 protein. Of approximately 5,000 distinct CDR3 sequences in the sample, 40% to 60% were seen once. Sequencing input: memory CD4+ T cells sorted from blood. Stated subset: memory CD4+ T cells, CD4+CD45RO+CD25-. Source of these receptors: a female donor with breast cancer.

This chain links TRBV6-1 with TRBJ2-2, with a tentative D call TRBD1 (5 bases). There are 15 residues in the CDR3. V was clipped by 5 bases and J by 1 base, with 11 bases between them. From germline, CDR1 is MNHNS and CDR2 SASEGT. The CDR3 region has the DNA TGTGCCAGCAGTTCTATTACAGGGAACACCGGGGAGCTGTTTTTT. It yields the protein CASSSITGNTGELFF.

This chain uses TRBV2 with TRBJ2-7, with D perhaps TRBD2 (7 bases). Trimming left V 11 bases short and J 6 bases short, with 26 bases between. The CDR3 contains 15 residues. Germline V CDR1 and CDR2: SNHLY, FYNNEI. In DNA, the CDR3 is TGTGCCGGAGATCCTAGGGGGGGCGCGGGCTCCGAGCAGTACTTC. Translated, it gives CAGDPRGGAGSEQYF.

The chain combines TRBV3-1 with TRBJ1-5; D is perhaps TRBD1 (5 bases). Deletions cut 4 bases from V and 7 bases from J, with 14 bases between. Germline loops: CDR1 LGHDT, CDR2 YNNKEL (reference sequence). CDR3 length: 14 residues. The CDR3 DNA follows: TGTGCCAGCAGCCCACATGCAGGGCGGCAGCCCCAGCATTTT. Encoded protein: CASSPHAGRQPQHF.

The rearrangement links TRBV12-3 or TRBV12-4 to TRBJ1-2, with D perhaps TRBD1 (6 bases). With 2 bases removed from V and 8 bases from J, the gap between germline ends came to 21 bases. The CDR3 totals 16 residues. CDR3 bases: TGTGCCAGCAGTTTAACCGGGACACTCAGAGGAGGAGGCTACACCTTC. It is translated as CASSLTGTLRGGGYTF.

This clonotype was recorded a few times. The chain carries TRBV7-8 and TRBJ2-7; 8 bases fit TRBD1. This CDR3 is built from 18 residues. The V and J ends lost 4 bases and 0 bases, in that order; junction bases with no gene match: 14. Germline CDR1 and CDR2: SGHVS and FQNEAQ. The CDR3 nucleotides read TGTGCCAGCAGCTGGGGCCCTATAACAGGGGGACTCTCCTACGAGCAGTACTTC. Encoded protein: CASSWGPITGGLSYEQYF.

CDR3 amino acids: CASSQVARQGRTPLHF. The CDR3 nucleotides read TGCGCCAGCAGCCAAGTTGCCCGACAGGGACGCACACCCCTCCACTTT. The rearrangement uses TRBV4-1 and TRBJ1-6, with TRBD1 identical over 7 bases. J was trimmed by 11 bases and V by 1 base; bases with no gene match: 11. Germline CDR1 is MGHRA and CDR2 is YSYEKL. There are 16 residues in the CDR3.

The table lists this clonotype with a few counts. The V and J genes are TRBV20-1 and TRBJ2-3; TRBD2 matches 13 bases. V shed 1 base and J 2 bases; nucleotides not matched to a gene: 6. Germline-derived CDR1 and CDR2 are DFQATT and SNEGSKA (reference sequence). The CDR3 sequence is 17 residues long. The CDR3 sequence is CSARGAGLAGVTDTQYF. CDR3 coding DNA: TGCAGTGCTAGAGGAGCTGGACTAGCGGGAGTCACAGATACGCAGTATTTT.

The chain joins TRBV29-1 to TRBJ2-5; 10 positions match TRBD1. The V gene's germline CDR1 is SQVTM and CDR2 ANQGSEA. CDR3 size: 15 residues. V lost 7 bases to trimming and J lost 4 bases; unmatched junction nucleotides: 12. CDR3 region: CSAKRGQGYRETQYF. In DNA form, the CDR3 reads TGCAGCGCCAAGAGGGGACAGGGGTACCGAGAGACCCAGTACTTC.

J is TRBJ2-1 and V is TRBV13; 8 bases agree with TRBD2. This CDR3 region has 14 residues. J was trimmed by 10 bases and V by 3 bases; bases with no gene match: 8. In germline, CDR1 is PRHDT, CDR2 FYEKMQ (reference sequence). CDR3 nucleotides: TGTGCCAGCAGCTTTAACGGGGGGGCCGGGGAGCAGTTCTTC. Amino acid sequence: CASSFNGGAGEQFF.

V usage is TRBV2 and J usage is TRBJ2-6; D unclear. The germline V and J ends were trimmed by 3 bases and 2 bases, with 2 bases remaining between them. There are 13 residues in the CDR3. Germline CDR1 SNHLY, CDR2 FYNNEI. As DNA, the CDR3 is TGTGCCAGCAGTGAGACTGGGGCCAACGTCCTGACTTTC. As protein: CASSETGANVLTF.

The chain recombines TRBV12-3 or TRBV12-4 with TRBJ1-1, with D maybe TRBD1 (6 bases). The length of the CDR3 is 13 residues. Trimming pared 4 bases from V and 6 bases from J, leaving 12 bases between. CDR3 in DNA: TGTGCCAGCAGTTACGCCGGACAGTCTGAAGCTTTCTTT. Translation: CASSYAGQSEAFF.

The V gene is TRBV6-7, the J gene TRBJ2-3, with 14 nucleotides matching TRBD2. TRBV6-7 is an open reading frame whose function is uncertain. The CDR3 is 21 residues long. The J segment lost 0 bases and the V segment lost 2 bases, leaving 13 bases of the junction unmatched. The CDR3 sequence: CASSYPDEGLAGVGSTDTQYF. CDR3 coding DNA: TGTGCCAGCAGTTACCCTGACGAGGGACTAGCGGGAGTTGGGAGCACAGATACGCAGTATTTT.

This clonotype was seen a handful of times. This chain connects TRBV20-1 to TRBJ1-6, with 9 bases fitting TRBD1. CDR1 and CDR2 from the germline V gene are DFQATT and SNEGSKA (reference sequence). V shed 5 bases and J 10 bases; nucleotides not matched to a gene: 12. The length of the CDR3 is 15 residues. As DNA, the CDR3 is TGCAGTGCTCAAACACAGGGGGCGGTTGGATCACCCCTCCACTTT. It encodes CSAQTQGAVGSPLHF.

This clonotype was counted between two and nine times. The rearrangement uses TRBV5-1 and TRBJ2-1, with a possible D match to TRBD2 (5 bases). Germline V gives CDR1 SGHRS, CDR2 YFSETQ. CDR3 size: 17 residues. Trimming took 0 bases from V and 7 from J, leaving 20 bases between them. The CDR3 region has the DNA TGCGCCAGCAGCTTGGCTTCTAGCTCAGAGGTTCCTAATGAGCAGTTCTTC. It encodes CASSLASSSEVPNEQFF.

This sequence joins TRBV4-2 and TRBJ2-2; D not resolved. Per germline, CDR1 LGHNA and CDR2 YNFKEQ. The V and J ends lost 1 base and 3 bases respectively, with 9 bases between them. The CDR3 has 15 residues. The CDR3 DNA follows: TGTGCCAGCAGCCAAGGGGTAGGGTACACCGGGGAGCTGTTTTTT. Amino acid sequence: CASSQGVGYTGELFF.

V gene TRBV20-1 combines with J gene TRBJ2-3; 12 positions agree with TRBD2. V gave up 3 bases and J gave up 0 bases; unmatched junction bases: 10. CDR1 and CDR2 (germline): DFQATT, SNEGSKA (reference sequence). The CDR3 contains 18 residues. The CDR3 sequence is CSARHHTGTSGSTDTQYF. The DNA of the CDR3 is TGCAGTGCTAGGCACCACACCGGGACTAGCGGGAGCACAGATACGCAGTATTTT.